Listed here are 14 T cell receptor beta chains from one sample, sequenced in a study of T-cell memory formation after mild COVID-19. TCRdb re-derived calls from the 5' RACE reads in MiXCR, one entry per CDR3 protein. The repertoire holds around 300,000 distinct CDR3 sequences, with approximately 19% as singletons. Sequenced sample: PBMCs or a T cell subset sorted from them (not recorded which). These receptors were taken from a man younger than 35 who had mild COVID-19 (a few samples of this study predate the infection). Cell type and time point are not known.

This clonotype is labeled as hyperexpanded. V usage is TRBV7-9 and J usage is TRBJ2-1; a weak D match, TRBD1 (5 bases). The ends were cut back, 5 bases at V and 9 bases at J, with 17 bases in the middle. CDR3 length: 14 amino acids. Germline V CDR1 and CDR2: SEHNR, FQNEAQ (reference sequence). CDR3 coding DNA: TGTGCCAGCAGCCCAAGGGCAGGGAAGGGTGAGCAGTTCTTC. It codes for CASSPRAGKGEQFF.

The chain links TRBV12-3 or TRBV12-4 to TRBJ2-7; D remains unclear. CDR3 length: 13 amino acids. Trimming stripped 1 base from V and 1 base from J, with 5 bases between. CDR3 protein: CASSLGISYEQYF. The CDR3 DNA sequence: TGTGCCAGCAGTTTAGGGATTTCCTACGAGCAGTACTTC.

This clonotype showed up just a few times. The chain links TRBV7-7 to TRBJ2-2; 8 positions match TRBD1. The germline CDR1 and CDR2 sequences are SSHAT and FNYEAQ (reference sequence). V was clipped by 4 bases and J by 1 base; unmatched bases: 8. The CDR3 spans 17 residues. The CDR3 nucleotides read TGTGCCAGCAGCTCCGTGGCGACAGGGGTGAACACCGGGGAGCTGTTTTTT. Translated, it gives CASSSVATGVNTGELFF.

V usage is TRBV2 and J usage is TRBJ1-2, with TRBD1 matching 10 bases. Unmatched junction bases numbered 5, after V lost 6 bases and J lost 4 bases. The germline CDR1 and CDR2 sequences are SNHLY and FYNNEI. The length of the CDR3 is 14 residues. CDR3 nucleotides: TGTGCCAGCAGGGGGACAGGGGATAGCTATGGCTACACCTTC. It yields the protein CASRGTGDSYGYTF.

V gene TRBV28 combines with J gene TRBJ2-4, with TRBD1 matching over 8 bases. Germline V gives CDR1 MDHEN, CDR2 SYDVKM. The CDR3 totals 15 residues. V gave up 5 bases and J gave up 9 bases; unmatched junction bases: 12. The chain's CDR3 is CASSPQQGGGFIQYF. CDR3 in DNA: TGTGCCAGCAGTCCCCAACAGGGGGGAGGTTTCATTCAGTACTTC.

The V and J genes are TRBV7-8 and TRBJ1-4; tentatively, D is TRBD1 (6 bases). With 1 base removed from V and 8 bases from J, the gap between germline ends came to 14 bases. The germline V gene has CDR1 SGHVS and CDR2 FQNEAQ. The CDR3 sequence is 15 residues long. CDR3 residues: CASSLGTRRGEKLFF. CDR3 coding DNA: TGTGCCAGCAGCTTAGGGACCAGGAGGGGGGAAAAACTGTTTTTT. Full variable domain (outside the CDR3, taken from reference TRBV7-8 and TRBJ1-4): GAGVSQSPRYKVAKRGQDVALRCDPISGHVSLFWYQQALGQGPEFLTYFQNEAQLDKSGLPSDRFFAERPEGSVSTLKIQRTQQEDSAVYLCASSLGTRRGEKLFFGSGTQLSVL.

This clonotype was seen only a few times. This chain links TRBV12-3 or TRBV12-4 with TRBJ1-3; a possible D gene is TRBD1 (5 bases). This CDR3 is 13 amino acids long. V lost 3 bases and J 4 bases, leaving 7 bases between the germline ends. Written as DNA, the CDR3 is TGTGCCAGCAGTTTGAGACAGGGAAACACCATATATTTT. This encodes CASSLRQGNTIYF.

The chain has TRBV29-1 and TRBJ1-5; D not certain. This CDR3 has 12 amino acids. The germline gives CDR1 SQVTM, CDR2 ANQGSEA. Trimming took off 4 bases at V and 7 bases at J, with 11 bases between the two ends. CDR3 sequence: CSVGEPGQPQHF. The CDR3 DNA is TGCAGCGTTGGGGAACCGGGACAGCCCCAGCATTTT.

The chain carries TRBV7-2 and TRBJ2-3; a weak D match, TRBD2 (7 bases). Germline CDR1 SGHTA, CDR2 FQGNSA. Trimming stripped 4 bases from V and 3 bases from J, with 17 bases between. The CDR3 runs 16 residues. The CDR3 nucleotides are TGTGCCAGCAGCTCCAGAAGGGGGGGTAGTACAGATACGCAGTATTTT. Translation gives CASSSRRGGSTDTQYF.

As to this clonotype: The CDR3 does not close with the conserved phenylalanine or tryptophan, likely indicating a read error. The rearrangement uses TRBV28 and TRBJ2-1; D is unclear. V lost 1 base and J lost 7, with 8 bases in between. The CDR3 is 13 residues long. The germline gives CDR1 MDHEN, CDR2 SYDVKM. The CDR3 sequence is CASSLSPWNEQFC. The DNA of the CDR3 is TGTGCCAGCAGTTTATCGCCCTGGAATGAGCAGTTCTGC.

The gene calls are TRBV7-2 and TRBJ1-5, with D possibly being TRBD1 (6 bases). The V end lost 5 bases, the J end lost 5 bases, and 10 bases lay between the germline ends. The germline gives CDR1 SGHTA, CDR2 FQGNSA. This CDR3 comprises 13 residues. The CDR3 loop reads CASSGGGHQPQHF. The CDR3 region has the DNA TGTGCCAGCAGCGGGGGGGGCCATCAGCCCCAGCATTTT.

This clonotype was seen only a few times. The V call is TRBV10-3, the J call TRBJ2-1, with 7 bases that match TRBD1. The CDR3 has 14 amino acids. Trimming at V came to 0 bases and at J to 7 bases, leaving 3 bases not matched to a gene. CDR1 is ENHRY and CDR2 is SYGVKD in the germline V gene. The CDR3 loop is CAISESGRGNEQFF. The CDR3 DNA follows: TGTGCCATCAGTGAGTCGGGCAGGGGGAATGAGCAGTTCTTC.

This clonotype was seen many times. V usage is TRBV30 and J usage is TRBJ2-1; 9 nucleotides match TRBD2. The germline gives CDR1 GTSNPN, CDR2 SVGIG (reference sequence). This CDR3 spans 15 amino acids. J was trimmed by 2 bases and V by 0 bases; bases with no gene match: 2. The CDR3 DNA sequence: TGTGCCTGGAGTGTAATAGCGGGGGCCTACAATGAGCAGTTCTTC. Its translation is CAWSVIAGAYNEQFF.

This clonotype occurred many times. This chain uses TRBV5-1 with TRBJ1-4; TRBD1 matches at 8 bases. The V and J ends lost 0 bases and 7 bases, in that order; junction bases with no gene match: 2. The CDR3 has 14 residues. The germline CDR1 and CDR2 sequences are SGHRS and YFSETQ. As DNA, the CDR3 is TGCGCCAGCAGCTTGGGACAGGGGAGTGAAAAACTGTTTTTT. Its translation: CASSLGQGSEKLFF.